This TCR beta chain was profiled in a study of blood T cell repertoires in COVID-19 (dated by TCRdb to the early 2020s). Some background on the complete study: Collaborator samples came from the United States, Italy and Spain and covered acute and convalescent phases of COVID-19. The repertoires were released in a freely available public database intended as a resource for research on the immune response to SARS-CoV-2. The samples were drawn from the first 160 participants of the ongoing ImmuneRACE study and from more than 1,000 subjects provided by 6 global collaborators. Subjects who had been exposed to COVID-19, were actively infected with it, or had recovered from it provided the deeply sampled blood TCRbeta repertoires that made up the dataset. The sample metadata nearly always contained a de-identified subject ID, COVID-19 status, age in years and sex. Where HLA class I and class II types were available, the types were taken from metadata supplied by the sample provider, not from assay-based typing. The prospective study material was composed of cDNA or gDNA derived from T cells, B-cell-depleted T cells, or PBMCs.

Taken from the germline V gene (reference sequence), the CDR1 and CDR2 loops are SGHKS and YYEKEE. Trimming costs V 6 bases and J 8 bases, and their ends lie 20 bases apart. Its CDR3 holds 15 amino acids, cysteine through phenylalanine. Only the CDR3 region is kept as DNA, spanning 45 bases read in frame from base 1. On this clone: The antigen this receptor binds is unknown. Per-base qualities were not stored, and no clone one base away is much larger.

Overall study results and their limits: The amount of clinical and demographic metadata varied by source and participant and was provided uncurated.

TCRbeta CDR3 regions were amplified from genomic DNA by means of the immunoSEQ Assay, a bias-controlled multiplex PCR. The authors' analysis ran thus. Within the assay, amplification of reference gene primers was used to estimate how many nucleated cells each sample contained. Sequence reads were collapsed and filtered to measure the absolute abundance of every unique TCRbeta CDR3 rearrangement. For each sample, productive Simpson clonality was calculated as the square root of Simpson's diversity index across productive rearrangements. Drawn from immuneACCESS, this table holds only the in-frame rearrangements with V and J called that TCRdb kept. Clones are partly lost; checked studies trace under half to an unresolved V gene and leave the rest unexplained. The V and J calls and clone size come from that table; D and trimming were worked out from the DNA. The sample table shows approximately 110,000 clones, and 70% to 90% are seen once. In total, the top ten clones hold 2.1% of the sample.

Whole blood was collected in K2EDTA tubes by collaborating institutions according to the institutions' own protocols. For TCRbeta analysis, collaborator samples were shipped as frozen whole blood, as isolated PBMCs, or as DNA extracted from either sample type. What was sequenced was peripheral blood. This TCR was recovered from a human donor in a cohort sampled during active COVID-19. The sequence joins TRBV5-5 to TRBJ1-4; the D gene is perhaps TRBD1, on 6 matching bases. The DNA is TGTGCCAGCACCATGGGGGGGGCCCTTGACGAAAAACTGTTTTTT. It translates to CASTMGGALDEKLFF.